The rows below give T cell receptor beta chains drawn from one sample of a study of T cells expressing NK-cell markers. Reanalyzing the 5' RACE reads, TCRdb keeps one entry per CDR3 protein, without DNA. The data include about half a million distinct CDR3 sequences; the top ten clones carry over 1.3%. Specimen: blood T cells: a sorted CD56 or NKG2C T cell subset, CD4+ or CD8+ T cells, or bulk PBMC T cells (not recorded which). These receptors were collected from a woman aged 50 to 60 in good health. Each CDR3 is given with its conserved first and last residue.

v_call	j_call	cdr3_aa
TRBV25-1	TRBJ2-7	CASLSRDGSYEQYF
TRBV2	TRBJ2-1	CASSKRTSGYNEQFF
TRBV29-1	TRBJ1-4	CSALGSREKLFF
TRBV6-6	TRBJ1-1	CASRKQGMTEAFF
TRBV11-2	TRBJ2-5	CASSYRGLAGSQETQYF
TRBV20-1	TRBJ2-1	CSARSSGTSGRGEQFF
TRBV2	TRBJ2-2	CASSVDTTNTGELFF
TRBV2	TRBJ2-1	CASRGGLGNEQFF
TRBV27	TRBJ2-1	CASTPGQGAWEQFF
TRBV2	TRBJ2-1	CASSETGKGWDEQFF
TRBV7-9	TRBJ1-1	CASSPHLTEAFF
TRBV5-5	TRBJ1-2	CASSSRGKNYGYTF
TRBV12-3/TRBV12-4	TRBJ2-7	CASSPPILYEQYF
TRBV7-3	TRBJ2-2	CASSRERTGELFF
TRBV9	TRBJ2-2	CASSDLTGSVAGELFF
TRBV5-1	TRBJ2-5	CASRTGQGETQYF
TRBV5-5	TRBJ1-4	CASSSPGGEKLFF
TRBV24-1	TRBJ2-2	CATWLNTGELFF
TRBV20-1	TRBJ2-5	CSGARTQETQYF
TRBV7-2	TRBJ1-5	CASSLDGGEDQPQHF
TRBV7-9	TRBJ2-5	CASSYTGKRETQYF
TRBV29-1	TRBJ2-2	CSVGFGAADTGELFF
TRBV14	TRBJ2-5	CASSQGETSGSAETQYF
TRBV6-5	TRBJ1-2	CASSYSQLVNYGYTF
TRBV30	TRBJ2-5	CAWSTSGRGETQYF
TRBV20-1	TRBJ2-1	CSARAPSFYNEQFF
TRBV29-1	TRBJ1-2	CSVEEDRPTYGYTF
TRBV10-3	TRBJ2-6	CAISTGGSGSGANVLTF
TRBV6-6	TRBJ1-3	CASSYGDSSGNTIYF
TRBV14	TRBJ1-1	CASSYQGGAFF
TRBV6-5	TRBJ1-5	CASSYRGTPHSNQPQHF
TRBV9	TRBJ2-1	CASSVEDGASNEQFF
TRBV25-1	TRBJ1-2	CASSAGTGPWGGYTF
TRBV18	TRBJ1-1	CASSPRVQGALNTEAFF
TRBV21-1	TRBJ2-7	CASASPPSVSSYEQYF
TRBV30	TRBJ2-1	CAWAGTSRGNEQFF
TRBV5-4	TRBJ1-2	CASSFRGQAYGYTF
TRBV5-1	TRBJ2-2	CASSHRVGQERTGELFF
TRBV15	TRBJ2-1	CATSRGDRGRGAVNEQFF
TRBV15	TRBJ2-3	CATSRAEDTQYF
TRBV7-9	TRBJ2-7	CASSAGSVGFEQYF
TRBV9	TRBJ2-1	CASSVGDRGLFF
TRBV2	TRBJ2-2	CASRETGWTGSIGAGELFF
TRBV12-3/TRBV12-4	TRBJ2-1	CASSFLVAGVNEQFF
TRBV5-1	TRBJ1-2	CASSPRTGGSNYGYTF
TRBV10-2	TRBJ2-7	CASSETGHLYEQYF
TRBV24-1	TRBJ1-2	CATSVSDFNYGYTF
TRBV11-1	TRBJ2-1	CASSLSAGSYNEQFF
TRBV20-1	TRBJ2-3	CSAGPLYGGQRDTQYF
TRBV10-3	TRBJ2-1	CAISGTGVPQFF
TRBV2	TRBJ2-1	CASTGASGGKKQFF
TRBV11-3	TRBJ2-1	CASSGGTGLLSEQFF
TRBV5-1	TRBJ2-4	CASSRTGEEAKNIQYF